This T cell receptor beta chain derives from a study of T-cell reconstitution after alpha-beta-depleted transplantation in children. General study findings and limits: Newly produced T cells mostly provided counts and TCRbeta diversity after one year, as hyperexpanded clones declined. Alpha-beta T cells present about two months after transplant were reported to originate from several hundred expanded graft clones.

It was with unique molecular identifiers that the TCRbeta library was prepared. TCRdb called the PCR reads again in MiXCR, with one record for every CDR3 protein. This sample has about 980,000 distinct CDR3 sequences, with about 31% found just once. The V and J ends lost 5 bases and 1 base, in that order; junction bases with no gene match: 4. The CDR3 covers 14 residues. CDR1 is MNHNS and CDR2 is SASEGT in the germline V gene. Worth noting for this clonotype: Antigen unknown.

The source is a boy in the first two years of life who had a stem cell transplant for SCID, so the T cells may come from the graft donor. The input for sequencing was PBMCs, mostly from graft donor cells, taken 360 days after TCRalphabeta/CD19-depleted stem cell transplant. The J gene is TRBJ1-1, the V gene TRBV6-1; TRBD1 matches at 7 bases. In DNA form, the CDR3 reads TGTGCCAGCAGTCGGGACAGATCGAACACTGAAGCTTTCTTT. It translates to CASSRDRSNTEAFF.